Below, 22 T cell receptor beta chains from the same sample are listed, as sequenced in a study of blood T cells in healthy people across ages (dated by TCRdb to the mid-2010s). Library preparation was by 5' RACE. Sequencing used an Illumina HiSeq 2500. A second PCR of 7 to 11 cycles was performed with a sample-barcoded 5' primer and a J-beta primer mix. Through fastp at Q25 and MiXCR, TCRdb rebuilt clones from the public reads, retaining in-frame beta chains. Every entry covers one CDR3 protein and lists the most common genes and DNA from its rows. Recorded for this sample are nearly 800,000 distinct CDR3 sequences; just over 55% of them occurred a single time. The ten largest clonotypes hold roughly 25% of the sample. The source material was blood. Every receptor here comes from a man in his forties in good health.

This chain joins TRBV4-1 and TRBJ1-2; D is unclear. The CDR3 is 13 residues long. V was clipped by 3 bases and J by 4 bases, with 9 bases between them. Germline V gives CDR1 MGHRA, CDR2 YSYEKL. CDR3 amino acids: CASSQNLGYGYTF. CDR3 nucleotides: TGCGCCAGCAGCCAGAATCTCGGCTATGGCTACACCTTC.

V usage is TRBV5-4 and J usage is TRBJ2-3; 7 bases fit TRBD2. Per germline, CDR1 SGHNT and CDR2 YYREEE (reference sequence). The junction had 10 bases not matched to a gene; V was cut back by 2 bases and J by 7 bases. This CDR3 spans 15 amino acids. The CDR3 nucleotides are TGTGCCAGCAGCTTAGGAGCGGGGCCAAAGAATACGCAGTATTTT. This sequence encodes CASSLGAGPKNTQYF. Using reference TRBV5-4 and TRBJ2-3 for the parts outside the CDR3, the full variable domain is ETGVTQSPTHLIKTRGQQVTLRCSSQSGHNTVSWYQQALGQGPQFIFQYYREEENGRGNFPPRFSGLQFPNYSSELNVNALELDDSALYLCASSLGAGPKNTQYFGPGTRLTVL.

The V and J genes are TRBV7-9 and TRBJ2-7; TRBD2 might be the D (5 bases). Between the trimmed V and J ends, which lost 6 bases and 0 bases, there was a span of 12 bases. The CDR3 is 14 residues long. The germline V gene encodes CDR1 SEHNR and CDR2 FQNEAQ (reference sequence). The CDR3 nucleotides are TGTGCCAGCAGGCATGGAGGTCGCTCCTACGAGCAGTACTTC. The encoded protein is CASRHGGRSYEQYF.

In its sample, this clonotype was seen a few times. The V and J genes are TRBV5-5 and TRBJ1-1; D unclear. Germline CDR1 and CDR2: SGHKS and YYEKEE (reference sequence). The germline V and J ends were trimmed by 0 bases and 5 bases, with 5 bases remaining between them. The CDR3 length is 12 residues. The CDR3 coding sequence is TGTGCCAGCAGCTTGGCCAGTACTGAAGCTTTCTTT. The encoded protein is CASSLASTEAFF.

This clonotype showed up many times. The chain combines TRBV9 with TRBJ1-1, with no clear D. CDR1 SGDLS and CDR2 YYNGEE come from the germline V gene. The CDR3 is 15 amino acids. The germline V and J ends were trimmed by 2 bases and 1 base, with 12 bases remaining between them. The CDR3 DNA reads as TGTGCCAGCAGCGTGGGATCTCTGGGGAACACTGAAGCTTTCTTT. The encoded protein is CASSVGSLGNTEAFF.

The chain is built from TRBV6-5 and TRBJ2-4; 9 bases are a match to TRBD1. The germline V gene has CDR1 MNHEY and CDR2 SVGAGI. V shed 2 bases and J 2 bases; nucleotides not matched to a gene: 10. The CDR3 extends over 18 amino acids. Written as DNA, the CDR3 is TGTGCCAGCAGTTACCCCATAGGGACAGGGATATCCAAAAACATTCAGTACTTC. It specifies CASSYPIGTGISKNIQYF.

A few counts support this clonotype. The chain has TRBV20-1 and TRBJ1-2; no reliable D call. The germline gives CDR1 DFQATT, CDR2 SNEGSKA (reference sequence). The ends were cut back, 6 bases at V and 4 bases at J, with 21 bases in the middle. This CDR3 has 15 amino acids. CDR3 loop: CSANRGVRSGYGYTF. The CDR3 DNA reads as TGCAGTGCCAACCGCGGGGTAAGGAGCGGCTATGGCTACACCTTC.

As concerns this clonotype: One end of the junction is discordant with germline, which a read error may explain. The chain combines TRBV6-6 with TRBJ1-5; D gene ambiguous. The germline V gene has CDR1 MNHNY and CDR2 SVGAGI (reference sequence). The CDR3 sequence is 15 residues long. This CDR3 is CASSYYGPGNQLQHF. For the CDR3, the DNA is TGTGCCAGCAGTTACTACGGGCCGGGCAATCAGCTCCAGCATTTT.

The chain uses TRBV12-3 or TRBV12-4 and TRBJ2-1; the match to TRBD2 covers 10 bases. V was pared by 3 bases and J by 10 bases, with 9 bases of the junction left unmatched. The length of the CDR3 is 15 residues. This chain's CDR3 is CASSFAAGGIGEQFF. For the CDR3, the DNA is TGTGCCAGCAGTTTTGCAGCGGGAGGGATCGGCGAGCAGTTCTTC.

The chain links TRBV2 to TRBJ2-1; TRBD2 is a possible D gene (6 bases). The germline CDR1 and CDR2 sequences are SNHLY and FYNNEI. Trimming removed 1 base at V and 9 bases at J, with 13 bases between. The CDR3 sequence is 14 residues long. The CDR3 DNA reads as TGTGCCAGCAGTGAAGGCAGGGAGGTAGGTGAGCAGTTCTTC. Amino acids: CASSEGREVGEQFF. The variable domain in full, completed from reference TRBV2 and TRBJ2-1, reads EPEVTQTPSHQVTQMGQEVILRCVPISNHLYFYWYRQILGQKVEFLVSFYNNEISEKSEIFDDQFSVERPDGSNFTLKIRSTKLEDSAMYFCASSEGREVGEQFFGPGTRLTVL.

The rearrangement joins TRBV29-1 to TRBJ1-4, with TRBD1 as a possible D gene (5 bases). Germline values: CDR1 SQVTM, CDR2 ANQGSEA. With 6 bases removed from V and 3 bases from J, the gap between germline ends came to 11 bases. This CDR3 has 13 amino acids. The CDR3 protein is CSVSGGSNEKLFF. The DNA of the CDR3 is TGCAGCGTGAGCGGGGGTTCTAATGAAAAACTGTTTTTT.

This clonotype has only one observation. This chain uses TRBV29-1 with TRBJ2-5, with 11 bases lining up with TRBD2. The CDR3 has 15 residues. V lost 4 bases and J lost 5; bases outside the gene matches: 9. CDR1 is SQVTM, CDR2 ANQGSEA, per germline. CDR3 DNA: TGCAGCGTTGCTCGTCTAGCGGGAGGCGGGGAGACCCAGTACTTC. Residues: CSVARLAGGGETQYF. The full variable domain, rest sourced from reference TRBV29-1 and TRBJ2-5, is SAVISQKPSRDICQRGTSLTIQCQVDSQVTMMFWYRQQPGQSLTLIATANQGSEATYESGFVIDKFPISRPNLTFSTLTVSNMSPEDSSIYLCSVARLAGGGETQYFGPGTRLLVL.

This sequence joins TRBV20-1 and TRBJ1-2; 10 nucleotides line up with TRBD1. The CDR3 consists of 17 residues. The V gene's germline CDR1 is DFQATT and CDR2 SNEGSKA (reference sequence). The CDR3 DNA reads TGCAGCAAAAGACAGGGGGCGTTGTCCCTTACTAACTATGGCTACACCTTC. Translation gives CSKRQGALSLTNYGYTF.

This rearrangement joins TRBV27 to TRBJ2-7, with 11 nucleotides matching TRBD1. Matching the DNA end better, TRBJ2-5 makes the J call doubtful. From germline, CDR1 is MNHEY and CDR2 SMNVEV (reference sequence). This CDR3 region has 18 residues. The CDR3 coding sequence is TGTGCCAGCAGTTTTCTGTCGGGACAGGGGGGTTTGAGAGAGACCCAGTACTTC. Translated, it gives CASSFLSGQGGLRETQYF.

V gene TRBV6-4 combines with J gene TRBJ2-3, with D possibly called TRBD1 or TRBD2 (6 bases each). The CDR3 is 14 amino acids. Germline CDR1 MRHNA, CDR2 SNTAGT. V lost 6 bases, J lost 6 bases, and 16 bases lay in between. Written as DNA, the CDR3 is TGTGCCAGCAGGCCTATCACAGGGAGGGATACGCAGTATTTT. Its protein is CASRPITGRDTQYF.

The chain recombines TRBV20-1 with TRBJ2-3, with TRBD2 identical over 13 bases. The trim removed 5 bases at V and 2 bases at J, leaving 7 bases unmatched. The CDR3 is made up of 16 amino acids. CDR1 is DFQATT, CDR2 SNEGSKA, per germline (reference sequence). The CDR3 nucleotides are TGCAGTGCTCTGGAGGGGACTAGCGGGGTCACAGATACGCAGTATTTT. Encoded protein: CSALEGTSGVTDTQYF.

Remarks on this clonotype: An end of the junction does not agree with germline; a read error may underlie this. This chain joins TRBV4-3 and TRBJ2-7; TRBD1 is a possible D gene (5 bases). The length of the CDR3 is 15 residues. Germline V gene data show CDR1 as LGHNA and CDR2 as YSLEER. CDR3 region: CASSQAPRAANERYF. The CDR3 region has the DNA TGCGCCAGCAGCCAAGCGCCCAGGGCCGCCAACGAGCGGTACTTC.

The chain joins TRBV7-2 to TRBJ1-6, with TRBD1 as a possible D gene (5 bases). Germline values: CDR1 SGHTA, CDR2 FQGNSA. The CDR3 is 19 amino acids. V lost 5 bases and J lost 0, with 20 bases in between. CDR3 bases: TGTGCCAGCAGCCCACATGGAGTAGGGGCCAGCTCCTATAATTCACCCCTCCACTTT. Encoded protein: CASSPHGVGASSYNSPLHF.

This clonotype showed up just a few times. For the CDR3, the DNA is TGCAGTGCTAGAGATACTGCAGGGGGTTACGAGCAGTACTTC. Amino acid sequence: CSARDTAGGYEQYF. The genes are TRBV20-1 and TRBJ2-4; 7 bases agree with TRBD1. The end of the DNA fits TRBJ2-7 better, so the J call may be wrong. The CDR3 has 14 residues. Germline lookup yields CDR1 DFQATT and CDR2 SNEGSKA (reference sequence).

The V call is TRBV10-3, the J call TRBJ1-2, with unresolved D. Trimming cost V 6 bases and J 5 bases, with 10 bases left between them. CDR1 ENHRY and CDR2 SYGVKD come from the germline V gene. This CDR3 is built from 12 residues. CDR3 protein: CAIRAGLYGYTF. In nucleotides, the CDR3 is TGTGCCATCAGGGCAGGACTATATGGCTACACCTTC.

The chain recombines TRBV11-1 with TRBJ2-1; TRBD2 matches at 10 bases. The germline CDR1 and CDR2 sequences are SGHAT and FQDESV (reference sequence). Unmatched junction bases numbered 7, after V lost 1 base and J lost 4 bases. The CDR3 is 17 amino acids. CDR3 bases: TGTGCCAGCAGCTTAGGGGATCTAGCGGGAGTGTACAATGAGCAGTTCTTC. Protein: CASSLGDLAGVYNEQFF.

This clonotype has just a few counts. The V call is TRBV29-1, the J call TRBJ1-1; D unresolved. Germline loops: CDR1 SQVTM, CDR2 ANQGSEA. The V end lost 6 bases, the J end lost 9 bases, and 14 bases lay between the germline ends. CDR3 length equals 11 residues. CDR3 DNA: TGCAGCGTCACGTCCGGGTTTAAAGCTTTCTTT. It yields the protein CSVTSGFKAFF.